The TCR beta chain under discussion was sequenced for a study of Tregs in tolerant kidney transplant recipients. Trimming removed 6 bases at V and 5 bases at J, with 16 bases between. CDR3 length: 14 residues. The V gene's germline CDR1 is LGHNA and CDR2 YNFKEQ. A note on this clone: Its antigen is unidentified.

Clones were sequenced by immunoSEQ multiplex PCR, and TCRdb holds only the in-frame ones, with some missing. The table has about 52,000 clones, about 91% seen once. Mixed chimerism was transient after nonmyeloablative marrow transplants from related graft donors. General study results and limits: Some patients' samples used different primers over time, so nucleotide sequences weren't comparable.

V usage is TRBV4-2 and J usage is TRBJ2-5; perhaps TRBD1 as D (5 bases). The sequencing here drew on CD8+ T cells from blood (PBMCs), taken 24 months after the transplant. The sequence derives from a human patient who received a combined kidney and bone marrow transplant. A share of the T cells may be of graft donor origin. The CDR3 region is CASRPSRTRETQYF. The CDR3 DNA reads as TGTGCCAGCAGGCCTTCCCGGACAAGGGAGACCCAGTACTTC.